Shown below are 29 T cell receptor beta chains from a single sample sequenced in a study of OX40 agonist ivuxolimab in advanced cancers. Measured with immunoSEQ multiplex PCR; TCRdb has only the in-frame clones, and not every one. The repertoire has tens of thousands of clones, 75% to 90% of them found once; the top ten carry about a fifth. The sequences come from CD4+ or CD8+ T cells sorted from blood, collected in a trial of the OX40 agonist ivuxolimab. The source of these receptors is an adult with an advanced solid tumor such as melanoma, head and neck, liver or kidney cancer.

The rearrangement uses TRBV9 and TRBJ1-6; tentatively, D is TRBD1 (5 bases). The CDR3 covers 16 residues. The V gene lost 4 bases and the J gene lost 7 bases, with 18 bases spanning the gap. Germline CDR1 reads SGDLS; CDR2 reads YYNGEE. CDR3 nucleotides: TGTGCCAGCAGCATAGGTCTAGGGGACGACAATTCACCCCTCCACTTT. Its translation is CASSIGLGDDNSPLHF.

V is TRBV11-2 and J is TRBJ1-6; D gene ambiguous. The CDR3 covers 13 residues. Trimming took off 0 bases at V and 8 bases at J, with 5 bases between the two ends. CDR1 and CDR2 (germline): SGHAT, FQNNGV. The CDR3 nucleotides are TGTGCCAGCAGCTTAGAGGGTTATTCACCCCTCCACTTT. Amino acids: CASSLEGYSPLHF.

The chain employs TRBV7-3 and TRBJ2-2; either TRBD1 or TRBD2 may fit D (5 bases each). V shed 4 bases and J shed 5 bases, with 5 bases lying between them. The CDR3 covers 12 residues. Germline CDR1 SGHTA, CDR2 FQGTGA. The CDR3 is CASSWGTGELFF. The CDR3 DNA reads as TGTGCCAGCAGCTGGGGGACCGGGGAGCTGTTTTTT.

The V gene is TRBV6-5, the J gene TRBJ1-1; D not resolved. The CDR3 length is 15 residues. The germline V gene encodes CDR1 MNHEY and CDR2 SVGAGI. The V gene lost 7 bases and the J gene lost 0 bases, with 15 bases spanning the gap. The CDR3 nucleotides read TGTGCCAGCAACCTATTACCTTTAATGAACACTGAAGCTTTCTTT. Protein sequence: CASNLLPLMNTEAFF.

CDR3 region: CASSPGGARQFF. In DNA, the CDR3 is TGTGCCAGCAGTCCCGGGGGAGCACGGCAGTTCTTC. The V gene is TRBV6-5, the J gene TRBJ2-1; possibly TRBD2 for D (6 bases). Germline CDR1 reads MNHEY; CDR2 reads SVGAGI. The V gene lost 5 bases and the J gene lost 12 bases, with 14 bases spanning the gap. The CDR3 spans 12 residues.

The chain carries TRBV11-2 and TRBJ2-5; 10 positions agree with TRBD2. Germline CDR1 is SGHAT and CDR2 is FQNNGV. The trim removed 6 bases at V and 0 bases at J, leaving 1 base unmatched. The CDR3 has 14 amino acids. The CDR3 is CASRTSGNQETQYF. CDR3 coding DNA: TGTGCCAGCAGAACTAGCGGGAACCAAGAGACCCAGTACTTC.

In DNA, the CDR3 is TGTGCCAGAACTCTTGGCTACACCTTC. Its translation is CARTLGYTF. This chain connects TRBV6-1 to TRBJ1-2; no definite D call. CDR3 size: 9 residues. The V gene's germline CDR1 is MNHNS and CDR2 SASEGT. V gave up 9 bases and J gave up 7 bases, with 6 bases separating them.

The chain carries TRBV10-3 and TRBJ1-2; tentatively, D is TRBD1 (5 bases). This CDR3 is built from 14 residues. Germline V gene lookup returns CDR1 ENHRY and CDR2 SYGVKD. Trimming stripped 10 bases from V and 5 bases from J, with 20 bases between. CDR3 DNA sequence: TGTGCCACCTTTGATGGGGGTTGGATGTATGGCTACACCTTC. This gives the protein CATFDGGWMYGYTF.

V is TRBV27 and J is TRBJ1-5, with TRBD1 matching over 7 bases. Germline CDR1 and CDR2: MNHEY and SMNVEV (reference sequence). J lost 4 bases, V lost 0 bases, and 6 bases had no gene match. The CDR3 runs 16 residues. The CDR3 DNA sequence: TGTGCCAGCAGTTTATCACCGACAGGGTCAAATCAGCCCCAGCATTTT. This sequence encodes CASSLSPTGSNQPQHF.

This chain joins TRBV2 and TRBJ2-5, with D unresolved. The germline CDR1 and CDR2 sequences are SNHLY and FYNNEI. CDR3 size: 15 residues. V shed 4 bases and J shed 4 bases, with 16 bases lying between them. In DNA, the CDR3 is TGTGCCAGCAGTGCCATCCGCCAGGTTCTAGAGACCCAGTACTTC. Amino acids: CASSAIRQVLETQYF.

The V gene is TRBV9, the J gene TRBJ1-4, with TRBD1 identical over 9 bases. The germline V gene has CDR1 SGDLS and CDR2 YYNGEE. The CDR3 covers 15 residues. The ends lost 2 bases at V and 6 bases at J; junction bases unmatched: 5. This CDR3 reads CASSVTGGRHEKLFF. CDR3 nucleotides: TGTGCCAGCAGCGTTACAGGGGGCAGGCATGAAAAACTGTTTTTT.

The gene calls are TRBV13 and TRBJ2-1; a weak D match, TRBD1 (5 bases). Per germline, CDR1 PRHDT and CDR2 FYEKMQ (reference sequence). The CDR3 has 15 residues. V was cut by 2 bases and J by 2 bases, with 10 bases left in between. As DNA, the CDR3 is TGTGCCAGCAGCTTAAGGGGTAGAACCTACAATGAGCAGTTCTTC. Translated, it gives CASSLRGRTYNEQFF.

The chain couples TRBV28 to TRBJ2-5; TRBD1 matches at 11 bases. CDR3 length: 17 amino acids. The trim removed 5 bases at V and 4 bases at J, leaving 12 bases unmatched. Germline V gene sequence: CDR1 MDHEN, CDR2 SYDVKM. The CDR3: CASSPKGQGATRETQYF. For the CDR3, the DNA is TGTGCCAGCAGTCCGAAAGGACAGGGGGCGACGAGAGAGACCCAGTACTTC.

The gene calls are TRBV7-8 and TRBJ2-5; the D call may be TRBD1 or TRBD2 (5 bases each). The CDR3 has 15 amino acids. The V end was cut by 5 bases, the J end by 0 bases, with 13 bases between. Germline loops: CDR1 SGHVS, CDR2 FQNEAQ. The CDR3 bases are TGTGCCAGCAGCGTCCGGGACGGTTACCAAGAGACCCAGTACTTC. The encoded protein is CASSVRDGYQETQYF.

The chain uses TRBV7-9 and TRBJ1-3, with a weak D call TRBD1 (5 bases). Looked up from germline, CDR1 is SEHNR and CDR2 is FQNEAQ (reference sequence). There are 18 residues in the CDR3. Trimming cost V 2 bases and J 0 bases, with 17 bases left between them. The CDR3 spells CASSLTPSGGSSGNTIYF. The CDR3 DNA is TGTGCCAGCAGCTTAACCCCCTCGGGGGGAAGCTCTGGAAACACCATATATTTT.

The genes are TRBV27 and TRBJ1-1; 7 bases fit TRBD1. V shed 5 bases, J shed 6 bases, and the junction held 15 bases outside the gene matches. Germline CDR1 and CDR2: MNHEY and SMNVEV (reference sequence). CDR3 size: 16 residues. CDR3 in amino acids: CASSPQGVLIGAEAFF. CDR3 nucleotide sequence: TGTGCCAGCAGTCCTCAGGGGGTCCTGATAGGCGCTGAAGCTTTCTTT.

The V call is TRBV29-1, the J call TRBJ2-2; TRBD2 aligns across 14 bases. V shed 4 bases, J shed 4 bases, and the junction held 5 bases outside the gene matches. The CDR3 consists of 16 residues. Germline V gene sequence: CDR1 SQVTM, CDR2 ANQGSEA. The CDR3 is CSVAGLAGGRTGELFF. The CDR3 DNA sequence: TGCAGCGTTGCCGGACTAGCGGGGGGTCGCACCGGGGAGCTGTTTTTT.

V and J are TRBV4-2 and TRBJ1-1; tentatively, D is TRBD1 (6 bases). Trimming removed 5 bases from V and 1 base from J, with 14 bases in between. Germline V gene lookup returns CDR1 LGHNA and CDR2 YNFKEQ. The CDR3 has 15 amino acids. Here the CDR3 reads CASSILLTGNTEAFF. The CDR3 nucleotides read TGTGCCAGCAGCATCCTTTTGACAGGGAACACTGAAGCTTTCTTT.

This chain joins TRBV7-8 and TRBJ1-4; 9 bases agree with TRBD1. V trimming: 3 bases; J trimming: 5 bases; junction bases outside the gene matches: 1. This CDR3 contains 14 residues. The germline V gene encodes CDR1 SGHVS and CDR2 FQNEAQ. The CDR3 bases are TGTGCCAGCAGCTTTGGGACAGGGAATGAAAAACTGTTTTTT. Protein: CASSFGTGNEKLFF.

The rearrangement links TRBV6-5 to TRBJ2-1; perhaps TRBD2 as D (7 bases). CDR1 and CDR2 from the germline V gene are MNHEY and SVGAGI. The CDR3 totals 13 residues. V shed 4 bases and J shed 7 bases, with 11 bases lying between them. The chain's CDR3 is CASSWGGQNEQFF. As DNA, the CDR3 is TGTGCCAGCAGTTGGGGGGGACAAAATGAGCAGTTCTTC.

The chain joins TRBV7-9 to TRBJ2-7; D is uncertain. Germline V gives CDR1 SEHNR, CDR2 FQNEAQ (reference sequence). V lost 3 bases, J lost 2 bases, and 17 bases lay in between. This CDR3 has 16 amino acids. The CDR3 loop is CASSFRQDREAYEQYF. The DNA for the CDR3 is TGTGCCAGCAGCTTTCGCCAGGACCGAGAAGCCTACGAGCAGTACTTC.

Here the CDR3 reads CASNGGAYTDTQYF. CDR3 nucleotides: TGTGCCAGCAATGGGGGGGCCTACACAGATACGCAGTATTTT. The chain carries TRBV9 and TRBJ2-3; the D gene is possibly TRBD2 (7 bases). Between the trimmed V and J ends, which lost 6 bases and 2 bases, there was a span of 13 bases. The CDR3 totals 14 residues. Per the germline V gene, CDR1 is SGDLS and CDR2 is YYNGEE.

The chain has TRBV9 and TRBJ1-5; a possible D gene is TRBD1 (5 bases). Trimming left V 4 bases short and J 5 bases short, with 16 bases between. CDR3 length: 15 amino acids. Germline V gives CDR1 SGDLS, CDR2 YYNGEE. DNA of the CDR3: TGTGCCAGCAGCACAGGACGGGGGTGGCATCAGCCCCAGCATTTT. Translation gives CASSTGRGWHQPQHF.

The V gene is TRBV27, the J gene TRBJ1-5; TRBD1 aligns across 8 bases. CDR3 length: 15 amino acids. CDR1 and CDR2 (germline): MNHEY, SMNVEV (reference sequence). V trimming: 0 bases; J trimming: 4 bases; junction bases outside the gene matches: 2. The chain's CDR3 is CASSLSQGANQPQHF. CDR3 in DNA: TGTGCCAGCAGTTTATCCCAGGGGGCAAATCAGCCCCAGCATTTT.

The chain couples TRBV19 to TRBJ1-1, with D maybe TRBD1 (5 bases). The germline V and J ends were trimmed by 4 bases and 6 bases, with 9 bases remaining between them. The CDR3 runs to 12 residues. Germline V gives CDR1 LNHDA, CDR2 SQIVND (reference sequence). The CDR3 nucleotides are TGTGCCAGTAGTACCCCGGGGGCTGAAGCTTTCTTT. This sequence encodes CASSTPGAEAFF.

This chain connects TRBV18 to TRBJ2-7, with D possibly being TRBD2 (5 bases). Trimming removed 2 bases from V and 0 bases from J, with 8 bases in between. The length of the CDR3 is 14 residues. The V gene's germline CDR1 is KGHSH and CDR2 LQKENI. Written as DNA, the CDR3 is TGTGCCAGCTCACCAGGCGGGTACTCCTACGAGCAGTACGTC. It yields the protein CASSPGGYSYEQYV.

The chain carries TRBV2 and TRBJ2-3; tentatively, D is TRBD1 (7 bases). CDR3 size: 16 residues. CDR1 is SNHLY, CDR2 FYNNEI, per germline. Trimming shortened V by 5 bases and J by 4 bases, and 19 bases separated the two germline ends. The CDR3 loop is CASSPRRGGGADTQYF. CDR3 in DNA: TGTGCCAGCAGTCCCCGGCGAGGGGGCGGGGCAGATACGCAGTATTTT. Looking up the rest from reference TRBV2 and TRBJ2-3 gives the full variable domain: EPEVTQTPSHQVTQMGQEVILRCVPISNHLYFYWYRQILGQKVEFLVSFYNNEISEKSEIFDDQFSVERPDGSNFTLKIRSTKLEDSAMYFCASSPRRGGGADTQYFGPGTRLTVL.

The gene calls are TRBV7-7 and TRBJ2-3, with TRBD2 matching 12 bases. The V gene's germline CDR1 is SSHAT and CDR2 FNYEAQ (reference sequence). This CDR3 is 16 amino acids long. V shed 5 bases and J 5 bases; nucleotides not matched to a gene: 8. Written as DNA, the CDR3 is TGTGCCAGCAGCCTTGGGACTAGCGGGTCCGGAGATACGCAGTATTTT. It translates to CASSLGTSGSGDTQYF.

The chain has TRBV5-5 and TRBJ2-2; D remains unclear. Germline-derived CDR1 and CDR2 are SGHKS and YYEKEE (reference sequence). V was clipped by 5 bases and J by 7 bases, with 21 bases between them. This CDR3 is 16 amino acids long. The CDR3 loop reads CASSFRNPQDVGELFF. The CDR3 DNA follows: TGTGCCAGCAGTTTCCGGAACCCCCAGGACGTCGGGGAGCTGTTTTTT.